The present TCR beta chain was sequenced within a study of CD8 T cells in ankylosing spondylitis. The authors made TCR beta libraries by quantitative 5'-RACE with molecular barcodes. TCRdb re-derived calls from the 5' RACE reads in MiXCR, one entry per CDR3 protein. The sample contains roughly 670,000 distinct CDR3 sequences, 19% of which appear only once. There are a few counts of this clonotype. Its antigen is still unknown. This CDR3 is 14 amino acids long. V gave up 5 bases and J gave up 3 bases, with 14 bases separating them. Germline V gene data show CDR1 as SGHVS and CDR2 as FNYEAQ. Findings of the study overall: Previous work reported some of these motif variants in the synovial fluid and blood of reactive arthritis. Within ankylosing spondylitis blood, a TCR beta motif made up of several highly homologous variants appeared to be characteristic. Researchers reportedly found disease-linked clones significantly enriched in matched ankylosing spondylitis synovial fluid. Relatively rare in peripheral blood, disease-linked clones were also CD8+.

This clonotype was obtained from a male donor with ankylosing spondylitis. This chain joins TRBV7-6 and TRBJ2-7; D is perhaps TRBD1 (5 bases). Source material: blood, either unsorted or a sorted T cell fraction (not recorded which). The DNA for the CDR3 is TGTGCCAGCAGCCCAGGGAACCTGGGCTACGAGCAGTACTTC. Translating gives CASSPGNLGYEQYF.